This T cell receptor (beta chain) is drawn from a study of T cell responses to AZD1222 COVID-19 vaccine. Across the whole study: Pooled in the analysis were second doses at about 4 or about 12 weeks.

This clone has just a few counts. The antigen remains undetermined. Regarding the study as a whole: Vaccine-associated CD4 TCRs ranged over spike, dominating at 160-218 and 743-854. Epitopes outside B.1.351 and B.1.1.7 mutated regions reportedly drew nearly half of spike TCRs. Clonal diversity was possibly underestimated, and white British individuals and females predominated among donors.

The CDR3 totals 16 residues. The junction had 15 bases not matched to a gene; V was cut back by 6 bases and J by 7 bases. The germline CDR1 and CDR2 sequences are SGHVS and FNYEAQ. Data came from immunoSEQ multiplex PCR; TCRdb stores just in-frame clones and leaves some out. Of 55,000 to 65,000 clones listed, 85% are singletons. Sequenced material: peripheral blood, taken on day 0 of AZD1222 vaccination. This sequence originates from an adult in good health. The chain carries TRBV7-6 and TRBJ1-5; TRBD1 matches 7 bases. The CDR3 nucleotides read TGTGCCAGCAGTTCCGAGGCAGGGGGAAGTTCACAGCCCCAGCATTTT. Translated, it gives CASSSEAGGSSQPQHF.